This T cell receptor (beta chain) appears in the sequencing data of a study of blood T cell repertoires in COVID-19. Generated by immunoSEQ multiplex PCR, the TCRdb table keeps only in-frame clones and is missing some. The top ten hold under 2% of the sample, which has more than 200,000 clones, about 88% seen once. Germline V gene data show CDR1 as MNHEY and CDR2 as SVGAGI. The CDR3 loop spans 15 amino acids. J was trimmed by 4 bases and V by 2 bases; bases with no gene match: 2. Specimen: PBMCs or T cells enriched from blood (not recorded which). The clonotype comes from a woman in her forties or fifties who had recovered from COVID-19. The chain combines TRBV6-5 with TRBJ1-2, with 12 bases lining up with TRBD1. CDR3 loop: CASSYRDRGLYGYTF. For the CDR3, the DNA is TGTGCCAGCAGTTACCGGGACAGGGGGCTCTATGGCTACACCTTC.